This T cell receptor beta chain was observed in a study of Ad26.COV2.S vaccination and SARS-CoV-2 variants. The treatment was: some 20 received Ad26.COV2.S at low or high dose, single or two shots; five or six received placebo; per-sample allocation not given. It was on day 63 after the first vaccine or placebo injection that samples were taken. At a Boston site, the person donating was an adult of 18-55 years. Trimming left V 4 bases short and J 6 bases short, with 15 bases between. CDR3 length equals 15 residues. Germline lookup yields CDR1 MDHEN and CDR2 SYDVKM. Clones were sequenced by immunoSEQ multiplex PCR, and TCRdb holds only the in-frame ones, with some missing. The sample shows around 500,000 clones, about 89% of them seen only once.

This sequence was found in a person between 18 and 65 years old who received the Ad26.COV2.S COVID-19 vaccine or a placebo. This sample comprised peripheral blood, obtained in a trial of Ad26.COV2.S vaccine versus placebo. The chain joins TRBV28 to TRBJ2-2; D is perhaps TRBD2 (6 bases). The CDR3 loop is CASSSSGGWAGELFF. As DNA, the CDR3 is TGTGCCAGCAGTTCGTCCGGGGGTTGGGCCGGGGAGCTGTTTTTT. Looking up the rest from reference TRBV28 and TRBJ2-2 gives the full variable domain: DVKVTQSSRYLVKRTGEKVFLECVQDMDHENMFWYRQDPGLGLRLIYFSYDVKMKEKGDIPEGYSVSREKKERFSLILESASTNQTSMYLCASSSSGGWAGELFFGEGSRLTVL.